This TCR beta chain was recovered during a study of T cell changes during pregnancy in multiple sclerosis. Method: immunoSEQ multiplex PCR; TCRdb's copy keeps in-frame clones and lacks some. The table includes under 80,000 clones, roughly 92% detected once. The CDR3 has 14 amino acids. Losses at the gene ends were 4 bases for V and 8 bases for J; bases not matched to a gene: 5. Germline CDR1 reads LNHNV; CDR2 reads YYDKDF (reference sequence). The starting material was peripheral blood, obtained before pregnancy. The V call is TRBV15, the J call TRBJ2-1; 10 bases map to TRBD2. The receptor's source is a female donor with multiple sclerosis, enrolled in a pregnancy study. The DNA of the CDR3 is TGTGCCACCAGCAAGGCTAGCGGGAGCTATGAGCAGTTCTTC. It translates to CATSKASGSYEQFF.